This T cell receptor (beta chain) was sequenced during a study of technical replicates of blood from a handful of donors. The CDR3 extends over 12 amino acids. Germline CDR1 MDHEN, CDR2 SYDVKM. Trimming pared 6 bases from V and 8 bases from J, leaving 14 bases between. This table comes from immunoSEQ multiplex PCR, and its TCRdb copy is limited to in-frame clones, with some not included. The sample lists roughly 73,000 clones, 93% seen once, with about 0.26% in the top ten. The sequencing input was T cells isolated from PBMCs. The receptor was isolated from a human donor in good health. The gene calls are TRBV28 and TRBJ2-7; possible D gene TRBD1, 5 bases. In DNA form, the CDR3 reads TGTGCCAGCAGACAAGGACACGCCAAGCAGTACTTC. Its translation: CASRQGHAKQYF.